This T cell receptor (beta chain) was observed in a study of blood T cell repertoires in COVID-19. Study-wide background: PBMCs, B-cell-depleted T cells, or T cells were the source of the cDNA or gDNA that made up the material.

Germline V gives CDR1 MNHNS, CDR2 SASEGT. V was pared by 9 bases and J by 7 bases, with 10 bases between. There are 11 residues in the CDR3. Only in-frame clones appear in the TCRdb table, and some are missing; sequencing was by immunoSEQ multiplex PCR. The table includes about 68,000 clones, 86% detected once. The V gene is TRBV6-1, the J gene TRBJ1-5, with D unclear. The source of this sequence is a man aged 30 to 45 with acute or convalescent COVID-19. The source material was peripheral blood. The CDR3: CASRGGQPQHF. The CDR3 DNA follows: TGTGCCAGTCGGGGAGGACAGCCCCAGCATTTT.